This T cell receptor beta chain comes out of a study of cytomegalovirus exposure and HLA in healthy donors. Findings and caveats of the study: The study assumed roughly uniform donor sequencing depth for presence/absence analyses. A link between a missense DCLRE1C variant and TCR beta V- and J-gene trimming emerged from a later analysis. Differences between HLA loci emerged in a later analysis of TCR association rates, with DRB1 most and HLA-C fewest.

PCR involved 60 Vbeta and 13 Jbeta primers. Using immunoSEQ multiplex PCR, the repertoire was profiled, and TCRdb retains in-frame clones only, with some absent. This sample's table has about 75,000 clones. The germline V and J ends were trimmed by 7 bases and 5 bases, with 15 bases remaining between them. The CDR3 contains 15 residues. Per the germline V gene, CDR1 is LNHDA and CDR2 is SQIVND (reference sequence). Remarks on this clone: Antigen unknown.

The receptor comes from a man aged 35-49 years in good health and CMV-seronegative. Source material: PBMCs. This chain connects TRBV19 to TRBJ1-6, with D possibly matching TRBD1 (5 bases). CDR3 region: CASIFPDTDNSPLHF. The CDR3 DNA follows: TGTGCCAGTATATTTCCGGACACAGATAATTCACCCCTCCACTTT.